The present T cell receptor (beta chain) was sequenced within a study of memory CD4+ T cells and cytomegalovirus serostatus. Study summary: Healthy Belgian adult donors included under ten CMV-positive and 20 to 30 CMV-negative people. Findings of the study overall: Repertoires predicted CMV serostatus with median bootstrapped AUC of 0.95.

Profiling relied on immunoSEQ multiplex PCR, and the TCRdb table lists in-frame clones only, not all of them. The data show about 61,000 clones, 80% seen once. The sort gate was single viable CD3+CD4+CD8-CD45RO+ cells for memory CD4+ T cells. CMV serostatus came from serum IgG against pp150, pp28, p38, p52. To note about this clone: The antigen is unknown.

V lost 4 bases to trimming and J lost 14 bases; unmatched junction nucleotides: 12. This CDR3 comprises 14 residues. Germline V lookup: CDR1 SGDLS, CDR2 YYNGEE. The chain joins TRBV9 to TRBJ1-4; 9 bases fit TRBD1. Sequencing input: memory CD4+ T cells from blood. This receptor was identified in an adult in good health and CMV-seronegative. Some clones in this sample may be carry-over from other donors' samples. The CDR3 loop is CASSPSRDRERLFF. In nucleotides, the CDR3 is TGTGCCAGCAGCCCAAGCCGGGACAGGGAACGTCTGTTTTTT. The full variable domain, rest sourced from reference TRBV9 and TRBJ1-4, is DSGVTQTPKHLITATGQRVTLRCSPRSGDLSVYWYQQSLDQGLQFLIQYYNGEERAKGNILERFSAQQFPDLHSELNLSSLELGDSALYFCASSPSRDRERLFFGSGTQLSVL.